Below, 11 T cell receptor beta chains from the same sample are listed, as sequenced in a study of CD8 T cells in ankylosing spondylitis (dated by TCRdb to 2017 to 2019). The library was generated by 5' RACE. The reads were generated on an Illumina HiSeq 2500. The public reads were reanalyzed by TCRdb: fastp trimming at Q25, MiXCR alignment, in-frame beta chains only. Duplicate CDR3 protein sequences are folded into a single record with the most common DNA and genes. In all, the sample holds hundreds of thousands of distinct CDR3 sequences, and about a quarter of those were seen once. 6.6% of the sample is in the top ten clones. What was sequenced was blood, either unsorted or a sorted T cell fraction (not recorded which). The receptors originated from a male donor with ankylosing spondylitis or in good health (not recorded which).

The rearrangement uses TRBV7-8 and TRBJ1-1; possibly TRBD1 for D (5 bases). Per the germline V gene, CDR1 is SGHVS and CDR2 is FQNEAQ. The CDR3 runs 11 residues. Trimming removed 8 bases at V and 1 base at J, with 5 bases between. In DNA, the CDR3 is TGTGCCAGCCAGGGGAACACTGAAGCTTTCTTT. It specifies CASQGNTEAFF.

This chain uses TRBV12-3 or TRBV12-4 with TRBJ2-4; 11 nucleotides line up with TRBD2. With V trimmed by 5 bases and J by 4 bases, 7 bases remained unmatched. The CDR3 sequence is 16 residues long. The CDR3 here is CASSPGTSGAKNIQYF. The CDR3, as DNA: TGTGCCAGCAGTCCGGGGACTAGCGGAGCAAAAAACATTCAGTACTTC.

This clonotype was counted ten times or more. The chain employs TRBV5-1 and TRBJ2-1; D not resolved. Trimming shortened V by 0 bases and J by 6 bases, and 10 bases separated the two germline ends. From germline, CDR1 is SGHRS and CDR2 YFSETQ. The CDR3 has 14 amino acids. Written as DNA, the CDR3 is TGCGCCAGCAGCTTGGTGGGCGCGGTCAATGAGCAGTTCTTC. It translates to CASSLVGAVNEQFF.

This clonotype was observed a handful of times. The J gene is TRBJ1-2, the V gene TRBV29-1; D is unclear. V lost 1 base to trimming and J lost 5 bases, with 8 bases between them. The CDR3 runs to 12 residues. CDR1 is SQVTM, CDR2 ANQGSEA, per germline. The CDR3 bases are TGCAGCGTTGAAGGTCCCGGGTATGGCTACACCTTC. This translates into CSVEGPGYGYTF.

Turning to this clonotype: Possible read error: a much larger clone is one base away. The chain uses TRBV4-1 and TRBJ2-4, with 8 bases that match TRBD2. The V segment lost 5 bases and the J segment 3 bases; nucleotides outside the gene matches: 12. This CDR3 is built from 17 residues. Looked up from germline, CDR1 is MGHRA and CDR2 is YSYEKL. The CDR3 DNA reads as TGCGCCAGCAGCGACGCCAGCGGGAGAGGTAGCAAAAACATTCAGTACTTC. Translation: CASSDASGRGSKNIQYF.

This clonotype occurred many times. The chain employs TRBV12-3 or TRBV12-4 and TRBJ1-4; no clear D. The CDR3 sequence is 12 residues long. V shed 8 bases and J shed 5 bases, with 9 bases lying between them. Written as DNA, the CDR3 is TGTGCCAGCGGTCTACGGAATGAAAAACTGTTTTTT. Encoded protein: CASGLRNEKLFF.

This chain uses TRBV7-6 with TRBJ1-4; TRBD1 is a possible D gene (6 bases). Between the trimmed V and J ends, which lost 0 bases and 3 bases, there was a span of 8 bases. Germline CDR1 reads SGHVS; CDR2 reads FNYEAQ. CDR3 length: 15 amino acids. The CDR3 bases are TGTGCCAGCAGCTTAGCGGACAGCCCTAATGAAAAACTGTTTTTT. Protein product: CASSLADSPNEKLFF.

This clonotype was detected a few times. The V gene is TRBV3-1, the J gene TRBJ2-7; D is possibly TRBD1 or TRBD2 (7 bases each). This CDR3 spans 17 amino acids. The V end lost 4 bases, the J end lost 6 bases, and 25 bases lay between the germline ends. CDR1 is LGHDT and CDR2 is YNNKEL in the germline V gene (reference sequence). CDR3 residues: CASSRPPSTGRVSEQYF. CDR3 coding DNA: TGTGCCAGCAGCCGACCCCCGTCGACAGGGAGGGTGTCCGAGCAGTACTTC.

The V call is TRBV12-3 or TRBV12-4, the J call TRBJ2-5; D gene uncertain. CDR3 length: 15 amino acids. Trimming cost V 5 bases and J 1 base, with 14 bases left between them. The CDR3 DNA reads as TGTGCCAGCAGTCCTGATCGATGGGGCCAAGAGACCCAGTACTTC. Translating gives CASSPDRWGQETQYF.

On this clonotype: A junction end diverges from the germline sequence, so it may reflect a read error. The rearrangement uses TRBV29-1 and TRBJ2-1; 8 nucleotides match TRBD1. Germline CDR1 SQVTM, CDR2 ANQGSEA. CDR3 length: 9 residues. DNA of the CDR3: TGCAGCGTGGATCCAGGGGGCGCCTTC. Translated, it gives CSVDPGGAF.

A few counts support this clonotype. J is TRBJ1-2 and V is TRBV3-1; D is ambiguous. In germline, CDR1 is LGHDT, CDR2 YNNKEL (reference sequence). V was trimmed by 0 bases and J by 2 bases, leaving 10 bases between them. The CDR3 loop spans 15 amino acids. CDR3 sequence (DNA): TGTGCCAGCAGCCAAGATAGGTTGGGCAACTATGGCTACACCTTC. This encodes CASSQDRLGNYGYTF.